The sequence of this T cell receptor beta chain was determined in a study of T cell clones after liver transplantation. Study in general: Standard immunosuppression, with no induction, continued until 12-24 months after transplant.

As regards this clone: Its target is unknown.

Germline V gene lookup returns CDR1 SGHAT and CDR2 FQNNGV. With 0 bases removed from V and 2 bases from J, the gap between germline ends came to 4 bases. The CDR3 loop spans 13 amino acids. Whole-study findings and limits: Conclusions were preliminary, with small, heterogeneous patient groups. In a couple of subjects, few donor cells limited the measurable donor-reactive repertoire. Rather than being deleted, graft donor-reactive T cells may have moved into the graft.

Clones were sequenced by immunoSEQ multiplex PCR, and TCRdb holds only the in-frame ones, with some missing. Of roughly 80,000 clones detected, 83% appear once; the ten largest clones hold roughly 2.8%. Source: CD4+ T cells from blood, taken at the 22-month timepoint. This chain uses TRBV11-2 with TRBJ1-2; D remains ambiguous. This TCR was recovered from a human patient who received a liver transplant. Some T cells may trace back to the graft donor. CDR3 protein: CASSLDRNYGYTF. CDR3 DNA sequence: TGTGCCAGCAGCTTAGATAGAAACTATGGCTACACCTTC.